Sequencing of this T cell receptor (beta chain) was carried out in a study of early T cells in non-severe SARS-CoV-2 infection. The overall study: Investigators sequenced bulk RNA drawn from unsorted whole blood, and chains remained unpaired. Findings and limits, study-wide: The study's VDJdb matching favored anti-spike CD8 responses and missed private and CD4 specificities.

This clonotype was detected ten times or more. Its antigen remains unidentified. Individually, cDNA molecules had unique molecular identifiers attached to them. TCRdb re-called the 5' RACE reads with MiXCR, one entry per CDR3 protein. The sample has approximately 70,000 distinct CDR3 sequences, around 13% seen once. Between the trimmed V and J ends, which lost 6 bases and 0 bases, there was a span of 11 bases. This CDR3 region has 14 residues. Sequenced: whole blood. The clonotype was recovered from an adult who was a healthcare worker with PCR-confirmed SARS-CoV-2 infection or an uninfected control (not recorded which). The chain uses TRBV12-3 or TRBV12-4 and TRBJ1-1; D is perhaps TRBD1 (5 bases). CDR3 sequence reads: CASRHRLMNTEAFF. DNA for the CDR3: TGTGCCAGCAGGCACAGGTTAATGAACACTGAAGCTTTCTTT.